Described below is a single TCR beta chain sequence and its context. Antigen specificity is unknown. The sample's time point: baseline pretreatment blood. Treatment denoted: 15 Gy SBRT to primary tumor, nephrectomy 4 weeks later. Radiation-treated patients gave blood at baseline, week 2 and week 4. The patient's renal cell carcinoma had clear cell pathology. The CDR3 is made up of 14 amino acids. This specimen comes from a study of radiation and T cells in renal cell carcinoma. Study findings and constraints: Top tumor clonotypes rose in blood 2 weeks post-radiation, then contracted.

The data were produced by immunoSEQ multiplex PCR, yet TCRdb's version contains in-frame clones alone and is incomplete. The data hold 90,000 to 95,000 clones, with under 90% observed a single time. The material sequenced was blood, taken from a patient whose treatment included radiotherapy and nephrectomy. This TCR was recovered from a man in his sixties with renal cell carcinoma. The V gene is TRBV21-1, the J gene TRBJ2-7; the D segment call TRBD1 is taken from the table without a DNA check. TRBV21-1 is marked as a pseudogene. DNA of the CDR3: TGTGCCAGCAGCGGACACTGGAGCTCCTACGAGCAGTACTTC. This gives the protein CASSGHWSSYEQYF.